This TCR beta chain stems from a study of vaccination effects on CD4 cells after COVID-19. The CDR3 is 12 residues long. V gave up 1 base and J gave up 10 bases, with 8 bases separating them. The culture ran for 9 to 11 days, and then CD4+ T cells were isolated. None of the vaccinated had previously contracted SARS-CoV-2, and their nucleocapsid antibodies tested negative. Study-wide results and caveats: Early post-infection timepoints were missing from the study, which also had few convalescent patients.

The method was immunoSEQ multiplex PCR; TCRdb's version includes in-frame clones alone and lacks a portion of them. This sample has around 60,000 clones; over 60% occur once, and the top ten carry around 2.9%. About this clone: The antigen remains undetermined.

This clonotype originated in a human donor who received a COVID-19 vaccine. Sequencing used CD4+ T cells from PBMCs cultured without peptide, obtained before COVID-19 vaccination. V is TRBV12-3 or TRBV12-4 and J is TRBJ1-3; perhaps TRBD1 as D (6 bases). The CDR3 protein is CASSLEQGTIYF. The CDR3 DNA sequence: TGTGCCAGCAGTTTAGAACAGGGTACCATATATTTT.